This T cell receptor beta chain was recovered during a study of blood T cell repertoires in COVID-19. The overall study: PBMCs, B-cell-depleted T cells, or T cells were the source of the cDNA or gDNA that made up the material.

The CDR3 extends over 13 amino acids. CDR1 is SGDLS and CDR2 is YYNGEE in the germline V gene. The V end was cut by 4 bases, the J end by 5 bases, with 12 bases between. Methods used by the authors: From reference gene primer amplification, estimates of nucleated cell counts were derived. This table comes from immunoSEQ multiplex PCR, and its TCRdb copy is limited to in-frame clones, with some not included. That table supplies the V and J calls and clone size; D and trimming were determined from the DNA. In the table there are under 400,000 clones, around 87% of which are singletons. The source of this sequence is a woman in her twenties or thirties with COVID-19, enrolled during active disease. The chain joins TRBV9 to TRBJ1-2, with D perhaps TRBD1 (5 bases). Input material: peripheral blood. CDR3 in amino acids: CASSKDSPYGYTF. The CDR3 DNA reads as TGTGCCAGCAGCAAAGACAGCCCTTATGGCTACACCTTC.